One sample yielded the 30 T cell receptor beta chains listed below, sequenced in a study of PD-1 blockade in classical Hodgkin lymphoma. Time point noted: cycle 4 day 1 (C4D1), after more than five weeks of nivolumab. Every patient was affected by relapse after autologous stem cell transplantation, while exposure to brentuximab vedotin was not uniform. Thawed PBMCs underwent magnetic negative selection to yield purified CD4+ T cells. Some clones are missing from TCRdb's copy, which holds only in-frame ones; the method was immunoSEQ multiplex PCR. The sample holds about 30,000 clones, about 88% seen once. Sequencing used CD4+ T cells from blood, obtained before the fourth cycle of nivolumab. All receptors derive from a human donor with classical Hodgkin lymphoma.

The count of this clone is one. V is TRBV6-1 and J is TRBJ2-3, with 8 bases matching TRBD2. Germline V gives CDR1 MNHNS, CDR2 SASEGT. The V and J ends lost 7 bases and 3 bases, in that order; junction bases with no gene match: 6. The CDR3 is 14 amino acids. As DNA, the CDR3 is TGTGCCAGCATCCCACGGGGGGGTACAGATACGCAGTATTTT. It is translated as CASIPRGGTDTQYF.

The rearrangement joins TRBV7-8 to TRBJ2-1; 9 nucleotides line up with TRBD2. CDR1 and CDR2 from the germline V gene are SGHVS and FQNEAQ. This CDR3 comprises 17 residues. Losses at the gene ends were 0 bases for V and 6 bases for J; bases not matched to a gene: 9. In DNA, the CDR3 is TGTGCCAGCAGCTTAGCCCCCTTGGGACTAGCAAGCAATGAGCAGTTCTTC. This translates into CASSLAPLGLASNEQFF.

The chain employs TRBV19 and TRBJ2-1; D may be TRBD2 (6 bases). The germline V gene encodes CDR1 LNHDA and CDR2 SQIVND (reference sequence). The CDR3 is made up of 15 amino acids. The V end lost 9 bases, the J end lost 7 bases, and 22 bases lay between the germline ends. The CDR3 region has the DNA TGTGCCAGCGCCGTGACCGGGACTCCGAGGAATGAGCAGTTCTTC. It specifies CASAVTGTPRNEQFF.

This clone was recorded only once. The limits of the CDR3 on the DNA are not certain, so only TCRdb's listed CDR3 is given. The chain has TRBV28 and TRBJ2-7; the tabulated D call, TRBD1, remains unverified against the DNA. Inclusive of both ends, the CDR3 amounts to 15 amino acids. CDR1 is MDHEN and CDR2 is SYDVKM in the germline V gene. CDR3 in amino acids: CASSSGQGETYEQYF.

The V call is TRBV6-1, the J call TRBJ2-3; perhaps TRBD2 as D (5 bases). Trimming shortened V by 7 bases and J by 3 bases, and 11 bases separated the two germline ends. The CDR3 length is 13 residues. Per the germline V gene, CDR1 is MNHNS and CDR2 is SASEGT. DNA of the CDR3: TGTGCCAGCAAGGTGGGAGTGACAGATACGCAGTATTTT. This encodes CASKVGVTDTQYF.

The DNA for the CDR3 is TGTGCCAGCAGTGTTGGGCAGAACACAGATACGCAGTATTTT. Residues: CASSVGQNTDTQYF. The genes are TRBV2 and TRBJ2-3; D remains unclear. Germline loops: CDR1 SNHLY, CDR2 FYNNEI. The germline V and J ends were trimmed by 4 bases and 2 bases, with 10 bases remaining between them. CDR3 size: 14 residues.

This chain connects TRBV5-1 to TRBJ1-4; 7 nucleotides align to TRBD1. Looked up from germline, CDR1 is SGHRS and CDR2 is YFSETQ. Unmatched junction bases numbered 2, after V lost 0 bases and J lost 6 bases. CDR3 size: 14 residues. The CDR3 sequence is CASSLEGADEKLFF. The CDR3 DNA follows: TGCGCCAGCAGCTTGGAGGGGGCGGATGAAAAACTGTTTTTT.

The chain carries TRBV7-8 and TRBJ1-1, with a possible D match to TRBD1 (5 bases). Between the trimmed V and J ends, which lost 5 bases and 4 bases, there was a span of 23 bases. Germline V lookup: CDR1 SGHVS, CDR2 FQNEAQ. The CDR3 is made up of 17 amino acids. The CDR3 coding sequence is TGTGCCAGCAGCCCGAATCGAATTATAGCAGGGCGCACTGAAGCTTTCTTT. Encoded protein: CASSPNRIIAGRTEAFF. The complete variable domain, with remaining parts taken from reference TRBV7-8 and TRBJ1-1, reads GAGVSQSPRYKVAKRGQDVALRCDPISGHVSLFWYQQALGQGPEFLTYFQNEAQLDKSGLPSDRFFAERPEGSVSTLKIQRTQQEDSAVYLCASSPNRIIAGRTEAFFGQGTRLTVV.

The chain uses TRBV28 and TRBJ2-7; D not resolved. The CDR3 has 13 residues. Trimming removed 4 bases at V and 7 bases at J, with 14 bases between. CDR1 MDHEN and CDR2 SYDVKM come from the germline V gene. The CDR3 is CASSSSPTVEQYF. The CDR3 DNA reads TGTGCCAGCAGTTCATCTCCTACGGTGGAGCAGTACTTC.

V gene TRBV5-6 combines with J gene TRBJ2-1; 9 bases agree with TRBD2. The CDR3 totals 16 residues. Germline CDR1 SGHDT, CDR2 YYEEEE. The ends lost 4 bases at V and 5 bases at J; junction bases unmatched: 10. The CDR3 region is CASSRPTSGKNNEQFF. The DNA for the CDR3 is TGTGCCAGCAGCAGGCCGACTAGCGGAAAAAACAATGAGCAGTTCTTC.

V is TRBV18 and J is TRBJ2-5; D uncertain. The CDR3 runs 16 residues. Trimming pared 2 bases from V and 4 bases from J, leaving 17 bases between. CDR1 is KGHSH and CDR2 is LQKENI in the germline V gene. The CDR3 region has the DNA TGTGCCAGCTCACCAATGAGTCCGGCGTTGGGAGAGACCCAGTACTTC. As protein: CASSPMSPALGETQYF. The whole variable domain, filled in from reference TRBV18 and TRBJ2-5, reads NAGVMQNPRHLVRRRGQEARLRCSPMKGHSHVYWYRQLPEEGLKFMVYLQKENIIDESGMPKERFSAEFPKEGPSILRIQQVVRGDSAAYFCASSPMSPALGETQYFGPGTRLLVL.

The chain recombines TRBV5-4 with TRBJ2-3; 7 nucleotides agree with TRBD2. This CDR3 contains 14 residues. Germline trimming cut 1 base from V and 1 base from J; bases unmatched to any gene: 0. The germline V gene encodes CDR1 SGHNT and CDR2 YYREEE (reference sequence). The chain's CDR3 is CASSLTSGTDTQYF. In DNA, the CDR3 is TGTGCCAGCAGCTTGACTAGCGGCACAGATACGCAGTATTTT. The whole variable domain, filled in from reference TRBV5-4 and TRBJ2-3, reads ETGVTQSPTHLIKTRGQQVTLRCSSQSGHNTVSWYQQALGQGPQFIFQYYREEENGRGNFPPRFSGLQFPNYSSELNVNALELDDSALYLCASSLTSGTDTQYFGPGTRLTVL.

The genes are TRBV5-4 and TRBJ2-1, with TRBD1 identical over 10 bases. V dropped 5 bases and J dropped 8; count of bases not matched to a gene: 10. The germline V gene has CDR1 SGHNT and CDR2 YYREEE (reference sequence). The CDR3 sequence is 15 residues long. Written as DNA, the CDR3 is TGTGCCAGCAGTCCAAAGGGACAGGGGTTTGATGAGCAGTTCTTC. It encodes CASSPKGQGFDEQFF.

This chain joins TRBV4-2 and TRBJ2-6; no clear D gene. V was clipped by 2 bases and J by 0 bases, with 5 bases between them. CDR3 size: 15 residues. In germline, CDR1 is LGHNA, CDR2 YNFKEQ. CDR3 sequence (DNA): TGTGCCAGCAGCCAAACCGCCTCTGGGGCCAACGTCCTGACTTTC. Amino acid sequence: CASSQTASGANVLTF.

The V call is TRBV5-1, the J call TRBJ2-3; D might be TRBD1 (6 bases). Trimming pared 3 bases from V and 2 bases from J, leaving 13 bases between. The CDR3 has 15 amino acids. CDR1 SGHRS and CDR2 YFSETQ come from the germline V gene. CDR3 coding DNA: TGCGCCAGCAGCTCTGACGGACAGACCACAGATACGCAGTATTTT. It yields the protein CASSSDGQTTDTQYF.

This chain uses TRBV5-8 with TRBJ2-3; perhaps TRBD2 as D (6 bases). Trimming removed 3 bases at V and 4 bases at J, with 6 bases between. The germline V gene has CDR1 SGHTS and CDR2 YDEGEE. This CDR3 is built from 12 residues. The CDR3: CASSWGADTQYF. The CDR3, as DNA: TGTGCCAGCAGCTGGGGGGCAGATACGCAGTATTTT.

The sample holds a few counts of this clone. This chain connects TRBV7-9 to TRBJ1-1; 7 bases are a match to TRBD1. Germline trimming cut 5 bases from V and 4 bases from J; bases unmatched to any gene: 7. The CDR3 loop spans 14 amino acids. The V gene's germline CDR1 is SEHNR and CDR2 FQNEAQ (reference sequence). CDR3 in DNA: TGTGCCAGCAGCATCGAACAGGGGATCACTGAAGCTTTCTTT. Translation gives CASSIEQGITEAFF.

The rearrangement links TRBV25-1 to TRBJ2-6; weak D call: TRBD2 (5 bases). The germline V and J ends were trimmed by 7 bases and 1 base, with 11 bases remaining between them. The length of the CDR3 is 15 residues. The germline V gene has CDR1 MGHDK and CDR2 SYGVNS. The CDR3 region has the DNA TGTGCCAGCACACCAACGGGGTCTGGGGCCAACGTCCTGACTTTC. Translation: CASTPTGSGANVLTF.

The chain joins TRBV5-5 to TRBJ1-1; D gene unclear. Trimming shortened V by 0 bases and J by 10 bases, and 10 bases separated the two germline ends. Germline lookup yields CDR1 SGHKS and CDR2 YYEKEE (reference sequence). The CDR3 runs 12 residues. The CDR3 spells CASSLAAGPAFF. In DNA form, the CDR3 reads TGTGCCAGCAGCTTGGCGGCCGGGCCAGCTTTCTTT.

The chain couples TRBV5-1 to TRBJ2-1; 7 bases agree with TRBD1. CDR3 length: 14 residues. The germline gives CDR1 SGHRS, CDR2 YFSETQ. Losses at the gene ends were 4 bases for V and 4 bases for J; bases not matched to a gene: 5. The CDR3 loop is CASSTSQGYNEQFF. The DNA for the CDR3 is TGCGCCAGCAGCACCTCACAGGGGTACAATGAGCAGTTCTTC.

J is TRBJ2-2 and V is TRBV11-2; 9 positions match TRBD2. With V trimmed by 3 bases and J by 0 bases, 8 bases remained unmatched. Per germline, CDR1 SGHAT and CDR2 FQNNGV. The CDR3 has 18 amino acids. The CDR3 protein is CASSFLSASGTNTGELFF. CDR3 nucleotides: TGTGCCAGCAGCTTTTTGTCGGCTAGCGGGACGAACACCGGGGAGCTGTTTTTT.

This clone has just a few counts. The V gene is TRBV10-1, the J gene TRBJ1-1; D unresolved. Per the germline V gene, CDR1 is WNHNN and CDR2 is SYGVQD (reference sequence). V was pared by 0 bases and J by 3 bases, with 11 bases between. This CDR3 region has 15 residues. Here the CDR3 DNA reads TGCGCCAGCAGTGAGTCGTCAAGCGGGGACACTGAAGCTTTCTTT. As protein: CASSESSSGDTEAFF.

This chain's CDR3 is CASSFSDGGETQYF. The CDR3 DNA is TGTGCCAGCAGCTTTTCCGACGGAGGAGAGACCCAGTACTTC. The chain links TRBV5-4 to TRBJ2-5; tentative D call: TRBD2 (5 bases). Germline CDR1 SGHNT, CDR2 YYREEE (reference sequence). The CDR3 runs 14 residues. V lost 2 bases and J 4 bases, leaving 12 bases between the germline ends.

DNA of the CDR3: TGTGCCAGCAGCCAGGTTAGCGGGGGGATATCAGATACGCAGTATTTT. Translation gives CASSQVSGGISDTQYF. This chain uses TRBV5-4 with TRBJ2-3; 10 nucleotides align to TRBD2. The ends lost 4 bases at V and 4 bases at J; junction bases unmatched: 9. The CDR3 runs to 16 residues. CDR1 is SGHNT, CDR2 YYREEE, per germline (reference sequence). Full variable domain (missing parts from reference TRBV5-4 and TRBJ2-3): ETGVTQSPTHLIKTRGQQVTLRCSSQSGHNTVSWYQQALGQGPQFIFQYYREEENGRGNFPPRFSGLQFPNYSSELNVNALELDDSALYLCASSQVSGGISDTQYFGPGTRLTVL.

The rearrangement uses TRBV28 and TRBJ2-4, with D perhaps matching TRBD2 (6 bases). The germline V gene encodes CDR1 MDHEN and CDR2 SYDVKM. CDR3 length equals 15 residues. Deletions cut 2 bases from V and 3 bases from J, with 11 bases between. This CDR3 reads CASSLPPGVKNIQYF. CDR3 sequence (DNA): TGTGCCAGCAGTTTACCTCCGGGAGTCAAAAACATTCAGTACTTC.

This sequence joins TRBV11-3 and TRBJ2-1; TRBD1 aligns across 8 bases. The germline V gene encodes CDR1 SGHNT and CDR2 YENEEA. The CDR3 consists of 14 residues. Trimming cost V 5 bases and J 3 bases; bases outside gene matches: 3. CDR3 bases: TGTGCCAGCAGCCAAGGACAGGGCTACAATGAGCAGTTCTTC. Amino acids: CASSQGQGYNEQFF.

The V gene is TRBV7-2, the J gene TRBJ2-5, with D tentatively TRBD1 or TRBD2 (5 bases each). This CDR3 has 13 residues. Germline CDR1 and CDR2: SGHTA and FQGNSA. CDR3 residues: CAVVRGPQETQYF. The CDR3 DNA sequence: TGTGCGGTCGTACGGGGCCCACAAGAGACCCAGTACTTC. The whole variable domain, filled in from reference TRBV7-2 and TRBJ2-5, reads GAGVSQSPSNKVTEKGKDVELRCDPISGHTALYWYRQSLGQGLEFLIYFQGNSAPDKSGLPSDRFSAERTGGSVSTLTIQRTQQEDSAVYLCAVVRGPQETQYFGPGTRLLVL.

The CDR3: CASSLGGLAGRETQYF. CDR3 sequence (DNA): TGTGCCAGCAGCTTAGGAGGACTAGCGGGAAGGGAGACCCAGTACTTC. V usage is TRBV7-2 and J usage is TRBJ2-5; 12 bases are a match to TRBD2. The germline CDR1 and CDR2 sequences are SGHTA and FQGNSA. V shed 1 base, J shed 5 bases, and the junction held 5 bases outside the gene matches. CDR3 length: 16 amino acids.

The chain carries TRBV6-5 and TRBJ2-5; no definite D call. This CDR3 has 15 amino acids. Trimming shortened V by 0 bases and J by 2 bases, and 10 bases separated the two germline ends. CDR1 is MNHEY and CDR2 is SVGAGI in the germline V gene. The CDR3 nucleotides are TGTGCCAGCAGTTACTCGTTAGCTCAGCAAGAGACCCAGTACTTC. Translation gives CASSYSLAQQETQYF.

This clone was counted only a few times. Written as DNA, the CDR3 is TGTGCCAGCAGCATGGGACAGAACACTGAAGCTTTCTTT. Translation gives CASSMGQNTEAFF. This chain joins TRBV7-9 and TRBJ1-1, with a possible D match to TRBD1 (6 bases). Per the germline V gene, CDR1 is SEHNR and CDR2 is FQNEAQ (reference sequence). The CDR3 covers 13 residues. V dropped 5 bases and J dropped 1 base, with 8 bases sitting between them.